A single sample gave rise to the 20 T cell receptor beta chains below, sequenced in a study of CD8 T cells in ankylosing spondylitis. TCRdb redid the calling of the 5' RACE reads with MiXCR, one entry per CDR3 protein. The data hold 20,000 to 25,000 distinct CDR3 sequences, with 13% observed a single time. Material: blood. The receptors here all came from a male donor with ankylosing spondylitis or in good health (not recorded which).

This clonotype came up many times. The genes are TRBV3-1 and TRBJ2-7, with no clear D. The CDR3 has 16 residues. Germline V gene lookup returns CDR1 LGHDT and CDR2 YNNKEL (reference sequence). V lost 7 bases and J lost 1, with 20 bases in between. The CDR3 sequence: CASKFGSGRLSYEQYF. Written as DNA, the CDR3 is TGTGCCAGCAAATTCGGTTCTGGCCGCTTGTCCTACGAGCAGTACTTC.

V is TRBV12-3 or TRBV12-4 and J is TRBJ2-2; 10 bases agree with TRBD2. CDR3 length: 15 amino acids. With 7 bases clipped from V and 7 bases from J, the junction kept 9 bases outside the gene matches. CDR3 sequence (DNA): TGTGCCAGCAATCCTAGCGGGAGATTGTTCGGGGAGCTGTTTTTT. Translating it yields CASNPSGRLFGELFF.

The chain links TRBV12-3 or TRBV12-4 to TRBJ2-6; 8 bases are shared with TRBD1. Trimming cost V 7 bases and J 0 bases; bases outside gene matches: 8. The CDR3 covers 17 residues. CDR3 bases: TGTGCCAGCACCGGACAGGGAGGAGCCTCTGGGGCCAACGTCCTGACTTTC. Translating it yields CASTGQGGASGANVLTF.

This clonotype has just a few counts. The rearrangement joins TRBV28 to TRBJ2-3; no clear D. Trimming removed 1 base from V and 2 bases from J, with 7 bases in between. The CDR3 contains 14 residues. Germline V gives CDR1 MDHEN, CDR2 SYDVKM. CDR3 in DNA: TGTGCCAGCAGTTTATCCCCCCCCACAGATACGCAGTATTTT. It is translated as CASSLSPPTDTQYF.

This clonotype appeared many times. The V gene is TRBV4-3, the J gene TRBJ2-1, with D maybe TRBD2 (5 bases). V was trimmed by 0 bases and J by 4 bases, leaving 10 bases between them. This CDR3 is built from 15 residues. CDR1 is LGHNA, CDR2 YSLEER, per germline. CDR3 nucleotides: TGCGCCAGCAGCCAAGAGGACTTAGCGTACAATGAGCAGTTCTTC. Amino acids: CASSQEDLAYNEQFF.

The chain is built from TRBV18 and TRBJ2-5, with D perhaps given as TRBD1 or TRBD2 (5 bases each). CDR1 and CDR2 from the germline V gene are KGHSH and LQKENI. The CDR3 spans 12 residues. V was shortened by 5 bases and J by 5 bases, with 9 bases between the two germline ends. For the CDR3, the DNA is TGTGCCAGCTCAGCATGGGGGGAGACCCAGTACTTC. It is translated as CASSAWGETQYF.

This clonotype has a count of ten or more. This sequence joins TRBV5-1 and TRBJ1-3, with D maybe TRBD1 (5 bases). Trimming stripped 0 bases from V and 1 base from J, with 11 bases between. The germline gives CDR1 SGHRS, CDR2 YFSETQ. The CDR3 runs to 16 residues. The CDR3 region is CASSLAPTASGNTIYF. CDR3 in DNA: TGCGCCAGCAGCTTGGCCCCGACAGCTTCTGGAAACACCATATATTTT.

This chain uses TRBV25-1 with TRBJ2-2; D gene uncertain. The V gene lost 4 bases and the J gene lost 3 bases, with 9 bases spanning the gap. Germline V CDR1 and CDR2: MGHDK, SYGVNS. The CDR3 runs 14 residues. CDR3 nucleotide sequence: TGTGCCAGCAGTGGGTCCCTTCACACCGGGGAGCTGTTTTTT. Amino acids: CASSGSLHTGELFF.

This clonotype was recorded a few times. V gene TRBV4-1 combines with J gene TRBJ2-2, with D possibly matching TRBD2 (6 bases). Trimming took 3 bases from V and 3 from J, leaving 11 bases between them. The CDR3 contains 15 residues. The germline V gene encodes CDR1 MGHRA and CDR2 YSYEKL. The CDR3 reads CASSQPRRDTGELFF. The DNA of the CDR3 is TGCGCCAGCAGCCAGCCTAGGAGGGACACCGGGGAGCTGTTTTTT.

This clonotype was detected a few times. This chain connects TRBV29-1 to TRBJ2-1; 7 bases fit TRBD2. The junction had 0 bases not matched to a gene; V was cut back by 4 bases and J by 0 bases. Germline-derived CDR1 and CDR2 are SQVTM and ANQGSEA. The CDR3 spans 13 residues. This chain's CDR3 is CSVGGSSYNEQFF. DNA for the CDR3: TGCAGCGTTGGCGGGAGCTCCTACAATGAGCAGTTCTTC.

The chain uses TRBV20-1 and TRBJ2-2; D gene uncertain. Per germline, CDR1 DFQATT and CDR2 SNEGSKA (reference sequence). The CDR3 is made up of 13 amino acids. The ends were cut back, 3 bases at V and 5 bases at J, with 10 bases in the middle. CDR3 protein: CSASDRRTGELFF. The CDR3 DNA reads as TGCAGTGCTAGCGATCGCAGAACCGGGGAGCTGTTTTTT.

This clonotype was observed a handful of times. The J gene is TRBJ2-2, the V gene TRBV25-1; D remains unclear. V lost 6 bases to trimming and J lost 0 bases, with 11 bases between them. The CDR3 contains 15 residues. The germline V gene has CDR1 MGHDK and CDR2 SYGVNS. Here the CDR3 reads CASSRTTANTGELFF. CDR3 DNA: TGTGCCAGCAGCCGAACGACTGCGAACACCGGGGAGCTGTTTTTT.

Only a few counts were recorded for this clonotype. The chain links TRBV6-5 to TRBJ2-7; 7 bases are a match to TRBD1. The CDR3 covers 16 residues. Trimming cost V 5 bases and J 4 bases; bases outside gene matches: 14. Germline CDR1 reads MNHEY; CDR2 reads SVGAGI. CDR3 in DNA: TGTGCCAGCAGTCAAGGGGGCGTTCTTTCTGGGTACGAGCAGTACTTC. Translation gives CASSQGGVLSGYEQYF.

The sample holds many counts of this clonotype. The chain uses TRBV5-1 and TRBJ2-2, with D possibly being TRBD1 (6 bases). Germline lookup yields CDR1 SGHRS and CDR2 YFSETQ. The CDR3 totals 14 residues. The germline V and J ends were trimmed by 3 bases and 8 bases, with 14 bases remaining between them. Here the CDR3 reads CASSYGDIQGELFF. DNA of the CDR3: TGCGCCAGCAGCTATGGGGACATCCAGGGGGAGCTGTTTTTT.

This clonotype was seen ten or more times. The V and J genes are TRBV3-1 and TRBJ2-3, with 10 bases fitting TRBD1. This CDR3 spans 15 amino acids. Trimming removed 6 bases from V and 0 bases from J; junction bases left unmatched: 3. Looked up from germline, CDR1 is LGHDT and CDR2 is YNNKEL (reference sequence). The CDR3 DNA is TGTGCCAGCAGTCGGGGACAGGGGAGCACAGATACGCAGTATTTT. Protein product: CASSRGQGSTDTQYF.

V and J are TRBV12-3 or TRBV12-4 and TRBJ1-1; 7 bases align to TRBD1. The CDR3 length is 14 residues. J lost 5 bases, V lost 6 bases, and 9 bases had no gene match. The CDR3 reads CASRGDSGNTEAFF. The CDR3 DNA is TGTGCCAGCAGGGGGGACAGTGGTAATACTGAAGCTTTCTTT.

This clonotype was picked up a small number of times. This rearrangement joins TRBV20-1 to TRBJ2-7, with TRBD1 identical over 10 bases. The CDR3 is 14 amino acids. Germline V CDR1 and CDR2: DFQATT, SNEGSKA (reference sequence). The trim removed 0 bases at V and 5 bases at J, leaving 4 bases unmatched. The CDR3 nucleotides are TGCAGTGCTAGAGACGACAGGGGGCTCAACGAGCAGTACGTC. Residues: CSARDDRGLNEQYV.

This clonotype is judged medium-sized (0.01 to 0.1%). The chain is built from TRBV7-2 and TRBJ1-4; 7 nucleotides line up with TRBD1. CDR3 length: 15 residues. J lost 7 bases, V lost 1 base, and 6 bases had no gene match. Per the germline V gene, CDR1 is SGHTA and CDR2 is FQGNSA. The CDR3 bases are TGTGCCAGCAGCTTAGAGCCAGCAGGGGGTGAAAAACTGTTTTTT. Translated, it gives CASSLEPAGGEKLFF.

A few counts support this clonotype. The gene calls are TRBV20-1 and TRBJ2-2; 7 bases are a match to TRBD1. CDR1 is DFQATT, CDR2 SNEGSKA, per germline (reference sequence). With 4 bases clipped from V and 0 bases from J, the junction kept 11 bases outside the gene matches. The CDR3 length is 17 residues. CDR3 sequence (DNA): TGCAGTGCTACCCCTTTAGGGGGCAGGCCGAACACCGGGGAGCTGTTTTTT. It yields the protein CSATPLGGRPNTGELFF.

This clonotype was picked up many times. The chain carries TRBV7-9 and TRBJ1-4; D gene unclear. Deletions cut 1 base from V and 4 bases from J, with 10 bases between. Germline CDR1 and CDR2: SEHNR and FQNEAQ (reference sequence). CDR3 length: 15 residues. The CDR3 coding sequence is TGTGCCAGCAGCTTAGGCTCAGCCGGTAATGAAAAACTGTTTTTT. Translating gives CASSLGSAGNEKLFF. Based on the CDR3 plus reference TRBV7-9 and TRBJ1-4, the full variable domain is DTGVSQNPRHKITKRGQNVTFRCDPISEHNRLYWYRQTLGQGPEFLTYFQNEAQLEKSRLLSDRFSAERPKGSFSTLEIQRTEQGDSAMYLCASSLGSAGNEKLFFGSGTQLSVL.